These 19 T cell receptor beta chains share one sample of origin, sequenced in a study of radiotherapy plus CTLA-4 blockade in lung cancer. Measured with immunoSEQ multiplex PCR; TCRdb has only the in-frame clones, and not every one. This repertoire shows 85,000 to 100,000 clones, approximately 86% found once; its top ten account for approximately 15%. The sample in question was peripheral blood, obtained from a patient treated with radiotherapy plus ipilimumab. All receptors come from a human donor with non-small cell lung cancer that progressed on radiotherapy plus ipilimumab.

This chain connects TRBV5-3 to TRBJ1-3; the D is unclear. TRBV5-3 is an ORF, with its function uncertain. V was shortened by 6 bases and J by 2 bases, with 18 bases between the two germline ends. The CDR3 totals 16 residues. CDR3 protein: CARIEGPGLPGNTIYF. The CDR3 DNA is TGTGCCAGAATCGAAGGACCCGGGCTACCTGGAAACACCATATATTTT.

The chain links TRBV4-1 to TRBJ2-3, with 7 bases matching TRBD2. In germline, CDR1 is MGHRA, CDR2 YSYEKL. The CDR3 is made up of 14 amino acids. Trimming removed 8 bases from V and 2 bases from J; junction bases left unmatched: 7. DNA of the CDR3: TGCGCCAGCGGTCTAGCGGTCCCCACAGATACGCAGTATTTT. Translation: CASGLAVPTDTQYF.

This clone has only a few counts. The chain couples TRBV5-1 to TRBJ2-7; 10 nucleotides match TRBD1. The CDR3 length is 15 residues. Germline V lookup: CDR1 SGHRS, CDR2 YFSETQ. After removal of 4 bases from V and 0 bases from J, the junction contained 4 bases not matched to a gene. This CDR3 is CASSHRDRGSYEQYF. CDR3 sequence (DNA): TGCGCCAGCAGCCACCGGGACAGGGGCTCCTACGAGCAGTACTTC.

In its sample, this clone was seen once. The genes are TRBV5-1 and TRBJ1-2, with 8 bases lining up with TRBD1. Germline V gives CDR1 SGHRS, CDR2 YFSETQ. V lost 0 bases, J lost 7 bases, and 11 bases stayed unmatched. CDR3 length equals 16 residues. CDR3 residues: CASSLGATGQDSGYTF. The CDR3 DNA reads TGCGCCAGCAGCTTGGGGGCGACGGGACAGGATTCTGGCTACACCTTC.

This clone was counted between two and nine times. This chain uses TRBV5-1 with TRBJ2-1; possibly TRBD1 or TRBD2 for D (5 bases each). With 6 bases removed from V and 10 bases from J, the gap between germline ends came to 17 bases. Germline V CDR1 and CDR2: SGHRS, YFSETQ. This CDR3 is built from 13 residues. The CDR3 DNA reads TGCGCCAGCAAAACGGATGAGTGGGGGGAGCAGTTCTTC. As protein: CASKTDEWGEQFF. The complete variable domain, with remaining parts taken from reference TRBV5-1 and TRBJ2-1, reads KAGVTQTPRYLIKTRGQQVTLSCSPISGHRSVSWYQQTPGQGLQFLFEYFSETQRNKGNFPGRFSGRQFSNSRSEMNVSTLELGDSALYLCASKTDEWGEQFFGPGTRLTVL.

The chain is built from TRBV7-9 and TRBJ1-5, with D uncertain. Germline V gene data show CDR1 as SEHNR and CDR2 as FQNEAQ (reference sequence). V was clipped by 1 base and J by 4 bases, with 5 bases between them. The CDR3 is 13 amino acids. Written as DNA, the CDR3 is TGTGCCAGCAGCTTAGTCGAAAATCAGCCCCAGCATTTT. Translated: CASSLVENQPQHF.

V is TRBV14 and J is TRBJ1-1; the match to TRBD1 covers 7 bases. Germline V CDR1 and CDR2: SGHDN, FVKESK. The CDR3 has 14 residues. With 4 bases clipped from V and 1 base from J, the junction kept 3 bases outside the gene matches. Here the CDR3 reads CASSLQGGNTEAFF. The CDR3 nucleotides are TGTGCCAGCAGCCTTCAGGGGGGGAACACTGAAGCTTTCTTT.

The rearrangement links TRBV5-4 to TRBJ2-2, with 8 positions matching TRBD2. The length of the CDR3 is 15 residues. V lost 7 bases to trimming and J lost 4 bases; unmatched junction nucleotides: 9. CDR1 and CDR2 from the germline V gene are SGHNT and YYREEE (reference sequence). This CDR3 is CASGKAGGFTGELFF. For the CDR3, the DNA is TGTGCCAGCGGAAAGGCGGGGGGATTCACCGGGGAGCTGTTTTTT. Using reference TRBV5-4 and TRBJ2-2 for the parts outside the CDR3, the full variable domain is ETGVTQSPTHLIKTRGQQVTLRCSSQSGHNTVSWYQQALGQGPQFIFQYYREEENGRGNFPPRFSGLQFPNYSSELNVNALELDDSALYLCASGKAGGFTGELFFGEGSRLTVL.

The chain links TRBV30 to TRBJ1-5; D possibly corresponds to TRBD1 (6 bases). V shed 0 bases and J shed 2 bases, with 11 bases lying between them. Per the germline V gene, CDR1 is GTSNPN and CDR2 is SVGIG (reference sequence). This CDR3 spans 15 amino acids. The CDR3 spells CAWSVRGRGNQPQHF. In DNA form, the CDR3 reads TGTGCCTGGAGTGTCCGGGGGCGGGGCAATCAGCCCCAGCATTTT.

The chain links TRBV9 to TRBJ2-2; 10 nucleotides align to TRBD1. The V and J ends lost 0 bases and 4 bases, in that order; junction bases with no gene match: 6. The CDR3 extends over 17 amino acids. Germline CDR1 is SGDLS and CDR2 is YYNGEE. The CDR3 coding sequence is TGTGCCAGCAGCGTAGGGGCCGGGACAGGGGCCACCGGGGAGCTGTTTTTT. This encodes CASSVGAGTGATGELFF.

This clone was found a few times. The rearrangement joins TRBV9 to TRBJ2-1; 8 nucleotides match TRBD1. The CDR3 covers 12 residues. Germline lookup yields CDR1 SGDLS and CDR2 YYNGEE. Trimming took 0 bases from V and 14 from J; bases not matched to a gene: 4. The CDR3 loop reads CASSVASGGEFF. CDR3 nucleotide sequence: TGTGCCAGCAGCGTAGCTTCAGGGGGCGAGTTCTTC.

This clone was detected only once. The rearrangement uses TRBV28 and TRBJ1-5; a possible D gene is TRBD1 (5 bases). The CDR3 runs to 13 residues. Germline values: CDR1 MDHEN, CDR2 SYDVKM. Trimming stripped 10 bases from V and 2 bases from J, with 12 bases between. The CDR3, as DNA: TGTGCCACCGGGGGAAATGGCAATCAGCCCCAGCATTTT. It yields the protein CATGGNGNQPQHF.

The chain employs TRBV19 and TRBJ2-4, with TRBD1 identical over 10 bases. Looked up from germline, CDR1 is LNHDA and CDR2 is SQIVND (reference sequence). After removal of 4 bases from V and 9 bases from J, the junction contained 6 bases not matched to a gene. The CDR3 totals 14 residues. DNA of the CDR3: TGTGCCAGTAGTAGTCCGGGACAGGGGAGCATTCAGTACTTC. It specifies CASSSPGQGSIQYF.

The chain combines TRBV18 with TRBJ2-3, with 9 bases lining up with TRBD1. Germline lookup yields CDR1 KGHSH and CDR2 LQKENI. The CDR3 length is 16 residues. J lost 5 bases, V lost 4 bases, and 10 bases had no gene match. The CDR3 region is CASSQQGATPGDTQYF. In DNA, the CDR3 is TGTGCCAGCTCACAACAGGGGGCGACCCCGGGAGATACGCAGTATTTT.

This clone has just one count. V gene TRBV29-1 combines with J gene TRBJ1-2; 10 bases are shared with TRBD1. CDR3 length: 14 amino acids. Germline-derived CDR1 and CDR2 are SQVTM and ANQGSEA. V was pared by 2 bases and J by 3 bases, with 3 bases of the junction left unmatched. CDR3 sequence: CSVERTGGYYGYTF. Written as DNA, the CDR3 is TGCAGCGTTGAACGGACAGGGGGGTACTATGGCTACACCTTC.

The chain has TRBV5-6 and TRBJ1-4; no definite D call. The CDR3 covers 12 residues. Germline V CDR1 and CDR2: SGHDT, YYEEEE. V dropped 4 bases and J dropped 8 bases, with 9 bases sitting between them. CDR3 residues: CASSLLTEKLFF. The CDR3 DNA sequence: TGTGCCAGCAGCCTCCTGACCGAAAAACTGTTTTTT.

The rearrangement joins TRBV30 to TRBJ2-3; D not certain. Trimming left V 4 bases short and J 6 bases short, with 17 bases between. The germline gives CDR1 GTSNPN, CDR2 SVGIG (reference sequence). CDR3 size: 14 residues. The CDR3: CAWTLGPGQDTQYF. CDR3 DNA sequence: TGTGCCTGGACCCTCGGGCCCGGCCAGGATACGCAGTATTTT.

The chain combines TRBV5-4 with TRBJ2-2; unclear D gene. V was shortened by 0 bases and J by 2 bases, with 5 bases between the two germline ends. This CDR3 contains 14 residues. Germline assignment: CDR1 SGHNT and CDR2 YYREEE (reference sequence). This CDR3 reads CASSLGINTGELFF. The CDR3 bases are TGTGCCAGCAGCTTGGGGATTAACACCGGGGAGCTGTTTTTT. Full variable domain (remainder filled in from reference TRBV5-4 and TRBJ2-2): ETGVTQSPTHLIKTRGQQVTLRCSSQSGHNTVSWYQQALGQGPQFIFQYYREEENGRGNFPPRFSGLQFPNYSSELNVNALELDDSALYLCASSLGINTGELFFGEGSRLTVL.

This chain connects TRBV6-5 to TRBJ2-7, with D possibly TRBD1 on 6 matching bases. The CDR3 runs 13 residues. Trimming removed 5 bases from V and 5 bases from J, with 13 bases in between. Germline V lookup: CDR1 MNHEY, CDR2 SVGAGI. The CDR3 sequence: CASSIIRGNEQYF. CDR3 coding DNA: TGTGCCAGCAGTATCATTAGGGGGAACGAGCAGTACTTC.